This TCR beta chain stems from a study of CD8+ T cells in alopecia areata. Trimming took 3 bases from V and 5 from J, leaving 8 bases between them. Germline CDR1 is SGDLS and CDR2 is YYNGEE. The CDR3 spans 12 residues. General study results and limits: Sharing of TCR sequences between patients (possibly for HLA-related reasons) was less clear than in mice.

Regarding this clone: What it binds is unknown.

TCR sequencing used cDNA made by reverse transcription of extracted RNA. Data came from immunoSEQ multiplex PCR; TCRdb stores just in-frame clones and leaves some out. The table has 95,000 to 120,000 clones, 45% to 70% seen once. Sequencing was performed on CD8+ T cells sorted from blood. The clonotype comes from a human donor in good health. The chain uses TRBV9 and TRBJ1-2; unclear D gene. This CDR3 reads CASSGALYGYTF. The CDR3 DNA is TGTGCCAGCAGCGGCGCCCTATATGGCTACACCTTC.